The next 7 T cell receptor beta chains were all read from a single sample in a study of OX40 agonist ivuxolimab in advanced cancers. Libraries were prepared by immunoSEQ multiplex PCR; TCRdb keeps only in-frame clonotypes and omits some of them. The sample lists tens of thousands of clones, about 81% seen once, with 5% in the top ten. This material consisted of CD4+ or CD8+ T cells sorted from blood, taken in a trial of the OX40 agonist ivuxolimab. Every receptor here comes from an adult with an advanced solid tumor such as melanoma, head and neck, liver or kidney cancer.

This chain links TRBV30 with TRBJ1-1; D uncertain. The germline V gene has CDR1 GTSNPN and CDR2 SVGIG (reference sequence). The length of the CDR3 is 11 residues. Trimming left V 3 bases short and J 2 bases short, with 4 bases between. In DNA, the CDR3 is TGTGCCTGGAGATATAACACTGAAGCTTTCTTT. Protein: CAWRYNTEAFF.

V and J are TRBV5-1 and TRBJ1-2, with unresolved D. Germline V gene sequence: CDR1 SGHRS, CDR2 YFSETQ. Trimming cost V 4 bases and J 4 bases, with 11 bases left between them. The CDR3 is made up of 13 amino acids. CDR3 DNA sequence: TGCGCCAGCAGCCCCCCTGGCAGCTATGGCTACACCTTC. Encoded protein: CASSPPGSYGYTF.

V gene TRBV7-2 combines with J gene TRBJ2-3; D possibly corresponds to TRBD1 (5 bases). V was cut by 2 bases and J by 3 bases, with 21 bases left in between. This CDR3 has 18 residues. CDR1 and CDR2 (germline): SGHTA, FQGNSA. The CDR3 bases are TGTGCCAGCAGCTTACACATCGCCGGTAGACAGTTGACAGATACGCAGTATTTT. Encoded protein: CASSLHIAGRQLTDTQYF.

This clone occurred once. CDR3 bases: TGTGCCAGCAGAGGACTAGCGGGGGGAACCGGGGAGCTGTTTTTT. It specifies CASRGLAGGTGELFF. V gene TRBV2 combines with J gene TRBJ2-2; TRBD2 agrees at 14 bases. With V trimmed by 6 bases and J by 5 bases, 2 bases remained unmatched. The germline V gene encodes CDR1 SNHLY and CDR2 FYNNEI. CDR3 size: 15 residues. The variable domain in full, completed from reference TRBV2 and TRBJ2-2, reads EPEVTQTPSHQVTQMGQEVILRCVPISNHLYFYWYRQILGQKVEFLVSFYNNEISEKSEIFDDQFSVERPDGSNFTLKIRSTKLEDSAMYFCASRGLAGGTGELFFGEGSRLTVL.

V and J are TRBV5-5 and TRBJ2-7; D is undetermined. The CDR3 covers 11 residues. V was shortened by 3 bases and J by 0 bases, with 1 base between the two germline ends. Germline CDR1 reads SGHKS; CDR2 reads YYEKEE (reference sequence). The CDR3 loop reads CASSSSYEQYF. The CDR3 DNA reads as TGTGCCAGCAGCTCCTCCTACGAGCAGTACTTC. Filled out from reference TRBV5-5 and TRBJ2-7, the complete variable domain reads DAGVTQSPTHLIKTRGQQVTLRCSPISGHKSVSWYQQVLGQGPQFIFQYYEKEERGRGNFPDRFSARQFPNYSSELNVNALLLGDSALYLCASSSSYEQYFGPGTRLTVT.

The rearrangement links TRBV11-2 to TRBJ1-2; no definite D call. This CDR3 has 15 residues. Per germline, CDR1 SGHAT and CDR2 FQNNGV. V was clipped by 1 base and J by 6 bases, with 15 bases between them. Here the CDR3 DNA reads TGTGCCAGCAGCTTAGGGTATGGCGTTGGGGATGGCTACACCTTC. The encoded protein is CASSLGYGVGDGYTF. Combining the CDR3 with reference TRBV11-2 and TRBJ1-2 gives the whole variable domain EAGVAQSPRYKIIEKRQSVAFWCNPISGHATLYWYQQILGQGPKLLIQFQNNGVVDDSQLPKDRFSAERLKGVDSTLKIQPAKLEDSAVYLCASSLGYGVGDGYTFGSGTRLTVV.

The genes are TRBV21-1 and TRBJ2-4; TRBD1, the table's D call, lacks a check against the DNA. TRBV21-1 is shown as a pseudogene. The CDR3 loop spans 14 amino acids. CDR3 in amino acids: CASSSRGLKNIQYF. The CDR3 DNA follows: TGTGCCAGCAGCAGCAGGGGGCTCAAAAACATTCAGTACTTC.